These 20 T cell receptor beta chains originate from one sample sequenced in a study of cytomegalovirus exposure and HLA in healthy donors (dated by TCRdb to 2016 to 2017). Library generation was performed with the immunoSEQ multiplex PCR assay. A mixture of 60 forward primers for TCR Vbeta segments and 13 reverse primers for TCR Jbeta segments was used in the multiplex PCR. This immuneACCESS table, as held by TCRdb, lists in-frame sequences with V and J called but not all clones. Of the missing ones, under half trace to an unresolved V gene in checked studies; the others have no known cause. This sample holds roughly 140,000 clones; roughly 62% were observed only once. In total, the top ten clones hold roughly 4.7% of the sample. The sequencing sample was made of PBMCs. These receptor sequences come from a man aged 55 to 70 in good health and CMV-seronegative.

The CDR3 DNA follows: TGTGCCAGCAGTTCAGGGGGAAATTCACCCCTCCACTTT. Translation: CASSSGGNSPLHF. The rearrangement links TRBV28 to TRBJ1-6, with 7 bases fitting TRBD1. V was pared by 4 bases and J by 7 bases, with 1 base of the junction left unmatched. CDR1 and CDR2 from the germline V gene are MDHEN and SYDVKM. This CDR3 region has 13 residues.

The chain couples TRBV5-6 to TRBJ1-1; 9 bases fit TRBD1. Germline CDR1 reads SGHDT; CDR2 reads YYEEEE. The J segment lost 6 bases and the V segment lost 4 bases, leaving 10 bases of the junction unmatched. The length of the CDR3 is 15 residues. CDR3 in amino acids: CASSPGQGWGAEAFF. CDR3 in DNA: TGTGCCAGCAGCCCGGGACAGGGATGGGGCGCTGAAGCTTTCTTT.

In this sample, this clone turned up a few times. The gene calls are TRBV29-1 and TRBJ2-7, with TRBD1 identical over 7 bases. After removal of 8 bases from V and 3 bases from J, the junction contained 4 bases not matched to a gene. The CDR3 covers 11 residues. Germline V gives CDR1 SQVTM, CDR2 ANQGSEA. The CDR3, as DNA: TGCAGCATCGGACAGGACTACGAGCAGTACTTC. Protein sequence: CSIGQDYEQYF.

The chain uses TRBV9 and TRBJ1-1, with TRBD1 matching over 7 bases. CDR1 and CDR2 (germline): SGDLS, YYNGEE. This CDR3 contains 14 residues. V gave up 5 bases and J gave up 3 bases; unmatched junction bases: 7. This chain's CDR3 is CASSRRTGDTEAFF. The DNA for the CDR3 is TGTGCCAGCAGTCGCCGAACAGGGGACACTGAAGCTTTCTTT.

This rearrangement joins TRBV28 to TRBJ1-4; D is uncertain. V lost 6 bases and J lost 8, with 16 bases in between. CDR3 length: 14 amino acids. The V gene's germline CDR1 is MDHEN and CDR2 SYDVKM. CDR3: CASSSLWEDEKLFF. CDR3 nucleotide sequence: TGTGCCAGCAGCTCCCTTTGGGAGGACGAAAAACTGTTTTTT.

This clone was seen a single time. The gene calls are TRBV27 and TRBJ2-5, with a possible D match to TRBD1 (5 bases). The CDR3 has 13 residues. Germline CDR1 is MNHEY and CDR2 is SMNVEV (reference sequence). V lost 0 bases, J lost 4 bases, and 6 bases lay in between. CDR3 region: CASSLSGVETQYF. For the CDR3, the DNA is TGTGCCAGCAGTTTATCAGGGGTAGAGACCCAGTACTTC.

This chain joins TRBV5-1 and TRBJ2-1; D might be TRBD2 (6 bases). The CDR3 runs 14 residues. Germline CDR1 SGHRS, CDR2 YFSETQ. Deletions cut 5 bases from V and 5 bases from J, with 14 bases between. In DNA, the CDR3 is TGCGCCAGCAGGGCGCGGGACCCCCACAATGAGCAGTTCTTC. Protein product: CASRARDPHNEQFF.

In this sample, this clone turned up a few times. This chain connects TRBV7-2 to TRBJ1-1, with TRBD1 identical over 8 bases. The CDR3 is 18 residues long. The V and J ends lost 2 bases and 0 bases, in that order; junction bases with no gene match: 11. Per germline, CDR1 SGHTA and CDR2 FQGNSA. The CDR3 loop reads CASSLRGGTGALNTEAFF. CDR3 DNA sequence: TGTGCCAGCAGCTTAAGGGGGGGGACAGGCGCTCTGAACACTGAAGCTTTCTTT.

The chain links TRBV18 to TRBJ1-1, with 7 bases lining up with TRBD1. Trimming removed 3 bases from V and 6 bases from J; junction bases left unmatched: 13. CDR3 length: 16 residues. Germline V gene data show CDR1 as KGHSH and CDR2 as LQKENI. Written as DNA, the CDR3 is TGTGCCAGCTCACCGGGACAGTTTGGGTGGGGGGCTGAAGCTTTCTTT. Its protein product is CASSPGQFGWGAEAFF.

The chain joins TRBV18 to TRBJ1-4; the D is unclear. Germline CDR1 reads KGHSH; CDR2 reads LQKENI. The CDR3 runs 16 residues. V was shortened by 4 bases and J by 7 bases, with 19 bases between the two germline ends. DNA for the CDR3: TGTGCCAGCTCACTACTAAGACGAGCTGAAGGTGAAAAACTGTTTTTT. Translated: CASSLLRRAEGEKLFF.

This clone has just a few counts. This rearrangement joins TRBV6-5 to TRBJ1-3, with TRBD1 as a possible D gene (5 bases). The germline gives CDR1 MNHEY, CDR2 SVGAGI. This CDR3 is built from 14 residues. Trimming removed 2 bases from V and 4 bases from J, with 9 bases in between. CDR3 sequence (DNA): TGTGCCAGCAGTTACGAAAGGGGAGGAAACACCATATATTTT. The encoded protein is CASSYERGGNTIYF.

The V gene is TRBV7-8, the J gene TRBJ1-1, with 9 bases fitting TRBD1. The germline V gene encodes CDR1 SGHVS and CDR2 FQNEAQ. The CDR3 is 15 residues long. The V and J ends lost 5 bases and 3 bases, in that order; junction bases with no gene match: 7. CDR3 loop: CASSVRDRVDTEAFF. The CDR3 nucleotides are TGTGCCAGCAGCGTAAGGGACAGGGTAGACACTGAAGCTTTCTTT.

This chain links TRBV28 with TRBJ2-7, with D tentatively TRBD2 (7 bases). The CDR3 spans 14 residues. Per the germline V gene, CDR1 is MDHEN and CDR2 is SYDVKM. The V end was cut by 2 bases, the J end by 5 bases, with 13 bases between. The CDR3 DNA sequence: TGTGCCAGCAGTTTAGGGGGGGCGGTCAACGAGCAGTACTTC. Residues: CASSLGGAVNEQYF.

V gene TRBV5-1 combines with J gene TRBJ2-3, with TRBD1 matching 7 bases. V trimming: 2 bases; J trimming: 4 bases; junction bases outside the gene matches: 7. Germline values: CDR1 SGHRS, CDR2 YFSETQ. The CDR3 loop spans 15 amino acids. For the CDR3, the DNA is TGCGCCAGCAGCTTACAGGGGACGTGGTCAGATACGCAGTATTTT. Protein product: CASSLQGTWSDTQYF.

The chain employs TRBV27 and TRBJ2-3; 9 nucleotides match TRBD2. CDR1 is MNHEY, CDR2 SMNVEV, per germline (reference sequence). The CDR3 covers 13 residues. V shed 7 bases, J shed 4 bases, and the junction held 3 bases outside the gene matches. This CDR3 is CASTAGGSDTQYF. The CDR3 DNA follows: TGTGCCAGCACAGCGGGAGGTTCAGATACGCAGTATTTT.

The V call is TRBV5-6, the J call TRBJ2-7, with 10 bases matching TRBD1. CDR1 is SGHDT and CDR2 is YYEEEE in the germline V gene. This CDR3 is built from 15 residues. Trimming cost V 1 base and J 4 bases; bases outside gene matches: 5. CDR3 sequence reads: CASSLSGQGPYEQYF. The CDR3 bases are TGTGCCAGCAGCTTGTCGGGACAGGGGCCTTACGAGCAGTACTTC.

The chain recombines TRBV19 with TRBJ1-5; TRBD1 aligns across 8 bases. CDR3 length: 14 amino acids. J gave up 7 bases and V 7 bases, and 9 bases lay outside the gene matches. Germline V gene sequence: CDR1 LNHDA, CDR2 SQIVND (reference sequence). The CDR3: CASTRQGSGQPQHF. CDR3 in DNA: TGTGCCAGTACCCGACAGGGGTCCGGGCAGCCCCAGCATTTT.

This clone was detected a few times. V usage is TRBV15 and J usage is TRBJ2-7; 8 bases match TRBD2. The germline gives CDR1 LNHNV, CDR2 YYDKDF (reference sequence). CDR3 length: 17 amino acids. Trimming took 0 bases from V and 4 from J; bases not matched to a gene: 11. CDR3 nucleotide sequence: TGTGCCACCAGCAGAGATAATAAGAGGACTAGCAAATACGAGCAGTACTTC. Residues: CATSRDNKRTSKYEQYF.

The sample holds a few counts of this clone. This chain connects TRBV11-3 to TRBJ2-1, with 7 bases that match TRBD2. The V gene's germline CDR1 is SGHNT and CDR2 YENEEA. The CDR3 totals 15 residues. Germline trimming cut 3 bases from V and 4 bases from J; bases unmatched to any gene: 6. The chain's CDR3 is CASSFAGAGYNEQFF. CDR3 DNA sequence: TGTGCCAGCAGCTTCGCGGGAGCTGGGTACAATGAGCAGTTCTTC.

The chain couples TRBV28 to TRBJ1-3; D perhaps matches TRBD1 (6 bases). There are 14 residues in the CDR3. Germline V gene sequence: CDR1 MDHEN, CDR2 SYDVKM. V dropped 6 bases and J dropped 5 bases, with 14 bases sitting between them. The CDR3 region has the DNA TGTGCCAGCAGCCCGTCAGGGGAGAGAAACACCATATATTTT. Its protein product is CASSPSGERNTIYF.